Listed below are T cell receptor beta chains from one sample, sequenced in a study of blood T cell repertoires in COVID-19. Profiled with immunoSEQ multiplex PCR; TCRdb holds only in-frame clones, not every one. The sample has some 180,000 clones, under 90% seen once; the top ten hold less than 7%. Sequenced input: peripheral blood. These receptors all stem from a man in his sixties with acute or convalescent COVID-19. CDR3s include the opening cysteine and the closing phenylalanine or tryptophan. Each record gives: V gene, D gene, J gene, clone size, CDR3 DNA, CDR3 protein. A D gene is named only where the DNA matches it firmly. Not every row has a clone size; where given, it reads once, few, many or a size class.

v_call: TRBV5-4; d_call: TRBD1; j_call: TRBJ1-1; clone_size: few; cdr3_nt: TGTGCCTCGGGACAGGGCAACACTGAAGCTTTCTTT; cdr3_aa: CASGQGNTEAFF
v_call: TRBV24-1; d_call: .; j_call: TRBJ1-5; clone_size: .; cdr3_nt: TGTGCCACCAGTGTCGGGGGAGGTAATCAGCCCCAGCATTTT; cdr3_aa: CATSVGGGNQPQHF
v_call: TRBV5-1; d_call: .; j_call: TRBJ2-7; clone_size: .; cdr3_nt: TGCGCCAGCAGCTTGGGTTGGACAGCCTCCTACGAGCAGTACTTC; cdr3_aa: CASSLGWTASYEQYF
v_call: TRBV6-1; d_call: TRBD1; j_call: TRBJ1-2; clone_size: .; cdr3_nt: TGTGCCAGCGTCAGGGGGCGAAACTATGGCTACACCTTC; cdr3_aa: CASVRGRNYGYTF
v_call: TRBV3-1/TRBV3-2; d_call: .; j_call: TRBJ2-1; clone_size: once; cdr3_nt: TGTGCCAGCAGCCATCGAGGACTTGGATTCAATGAGCAGTTCTTC; cdr3_aa: CASSHRGLGFNEQFF
v_call: TRBV21-1; d_call: .; j_call: TRBJ1-2; clone_size: few; cdr3_nt: TGTGCCAGCCAAAACGGGACAGGGCATGGCTACACCTTC; cdr3_aa: CASQNGTGHGYTF
v_call: TRBV6-5; d_call: TRBD1; j_call: TRBJ1-2; clone_size: .; cdr3_nt: TGTGCCACCTACAGGGGCGGCCTGGGGAGGGGCTACACCTTC; cdr3_aa: CATYRGGLGRGYTF
v_call: TRBV11-2; d_call: TRBD2; j_call: TRBJ2-2; clone_size: .; cdr3_nt: TGTGCCAGCAGCTTCGGGACTAGCAACACCGGGGAGCTGTTTTTT; cdr3_aa: CASSFGTSNTGELFF
v_call: TRBV19; d_call: .; j_call: TRBJ2-1; clone_size: few; cdr3_nt: TGTGCCAGTAGTACGGAGGGACTTCTATCCTACAATGAGCAGTTCTTC; cdr3_aa: CASSTEGLLSYNEQFF
v_call: TRBV19; d_call: .; j_call: TRBJ1-2; clone_size: once; cdr3_nt: TGTGCCAGTATTAATACCGGGGGGGAACCTTATGGCTACACCTTC; cdr3_aa: CASINTGGEPYGYTF
v_call: TRBV20-1; d_call: .; j_call: TRBJ1-2; clone_size: .; cdr3_nt: TGCAGTGCCCCACAGAATGGCTACACCTTC; cdr3_aa: CSAPQNGYTF
v_call: TRBV2; d_call: .; j_call: TRBJ2-5; clone_size: .; cdr3_nt: TGTGCCAGCAGCGAGAAGACCCAGTACTTC; cdr3_aa: CASSEKTQYF
v_call: TRBV25-1; d_call: .; j_call: TRBJ1-1; clone_size: .; cdr3_nt: TGTGCCAGTGTGGACAATCAGAACACTGAAGCTTTCTTT; cdr3_aa: CASVDNQNTEAFF
v_call: TRBV21-1; d_call: .; j_call: TRBJ2-1; clone_size: .; cdr3_nt: TGTGCCAGGCTGCCTCTAGCGGGAGCTTTCAATGAGCAGTTCTTC; cdr3_aa: CARLPLAGAFNEQFF
v_call: TRBV3-1/TRBV3-2; d_call: TRBD1; j_call: TRBJ2-2; clone_size: .; cdr3_nt: TGTGCCAGCAGCCCCTGGGACAGGGGCACCGGGGAGCTGTTTTTT; cdr3_aa: CASSPWDRGTGELFF
v_call: TRBV3-1/TRBV3-2; d_call: .; j_call: TRBJ2-3; clone_size: once; cdr3_nt: TGTGCCAGCAGCCAAGTCACAGGGAGTGGGACAGATACGCAGTATTTT; cdr3_aa: CASSQVTGSGTDTQYF
v_call: TRBV7-9; d_call: .; j_call: TRBJ1-2; clone_size: .; cdr3_nt: TGTGCCAGCAGCTTAATTGGCAACTACTACTTC; cdr3_aa: CASSLIGNYYF
v_call: TRBV5-1; d_call: TRBD1; j_call: TRBJ2-4; clone_size: .; cdr3_nt: TGCGCCAGCAGCTTGATAGGACAGGGGGCCAAAAACATTCAGTACTTC; cdr3_aa: CASSLIGQGAKNIQYF
v_call: TRBV2; d_call: .; j_call: TRBJ1-5; clone_size: few; cdr3_nt: TGTGCCAGCAAGGAGGGGAGTAGCAATCAGCCCCAGCATTTT; cdr3_aa: CASKEGSSNQPQHF
v_call: TRBV5-1; d_call: TRBD1; j_call: TRBJ1-2; clone_size: .; cdr3_nt: TGCGCCAGCAGCAAACGACAGGGTGAGGATGGCTACACCTTC; cdr3_aa: CASSKRQGEDGYTF
v_call: TRBV9; d_call: TRBD1; j_call: TRBJ2-3; clone_size: .; cdr3_nt: TGTGCCAGCAGCATGGGACAGGGCACAGATACGCAGTATTTT; cdr3_aa: CASSMGQGTDTQYF
v_call: TRBV6-6; d_call: .; j_call: TRBJ1-1; clone_size: few; cdr3_nt: TGTGCCAGCAGCGGACAGCAGAACACTGAAGCTTTCTTT; cdr3_aa: CASSGQQNTEAFF
v_call: TRBV21-1; d_call: .; j_call: TRBJ1-6; clone_size: .; cdr3_nt: TGTGCCAGCAGCCTCCCCCAGGGTAGAGTTTCACCCCTCCACTTT; cdr3_aa: CASSLPQGRVSPLHF
v_call: TRBV5-6; d_call: .; j_call: TRBJ1-5; clone_size: .; cdr3_nt: TGTGCCAGCAGCTATAAAGGGGGGGTTCAGCCCCAGCATTTT; cdr3_aa: CASSYKGGVQPQHF
v_call: TRBV9; d_call: .; j_call: TRBJ2-3; clone_size: .; cdr3_nt: TGTGCCAGCAGCGTAGTGACAAGGGGGTCCGATACGCAGTATTTT; cdr3_aa: CASSVVTRGSDTQYF
v_call: TRBV12-3/TRBV12-4; d_call: .; j_call: TRBJ1-5; clone_size: .; cdr3_nt: TGTGCCAGCAGTTTCAGCGGGGATCAGCCCCAGCATTTT; cdr3_aa: CASSFSGDQPQHF
v_call: TRBV6-6; d_call: TRBD1; j_call: TRBJ1-2; clone_size: .; cdr3_nt: TGTGCCAGCAGTTACACACGGGACAGCTTAGCGAGAGGCTACACCTTC; cdr3_aa: CASSYTRDSLARGYTF
v_call: TRBV6-5; d_call: .; j_call: TRBJ2-2; clone_size: .; cdr3_nt: TGTGCCAGCCTACGCCGGGACACCGGGGAGCTGTTTTTT; cdr3_aa: CASLRRDTGELFF
v_call: TRBV5-1; d_call: .; j_call: TRBJ2-7; clone_size: .; cdr3_nt: TGCGCCAGCAGCCTCACCGTTCTCGGGATACCCTACGAGCAGTACTTC; cdr3_aa: CASSLTVLGIPYEQYF
v_call: TRBV5-4; d_call: .; j_call: TRBJ2-7; clone_size: .; cdr3_nt: TGTGCCAGCAGTAGGTCAGTCCCAGGGATCCACGAGCAGTACTTC; cdr3_aa: CASSRSVPGIHEQYF
v_call: TRBV27; d_call: TRBD1; j_call: TRBJ1-4; clone_size: .; cdr3_nt: TGTGCCAGCAGGGGGACAGGGTTTGGCGAAAAACTGTTTTTT; cdr3_aa: CASRGTGFGEKLFF
v_call: TRBV11-2; d_call: TRBD1; j_call: TRBJ1-2; clone_size: .; cdr3_nt: TGTGCCAGCAGCCAACTGGGTCGAGGGGGCGACTATGGCTACACCTTC; cdr3_aa: CASSQLGRGGDYGYTF
v_call: TRBV6-2/TRBV6-3; d_call: .; j_call: TRBJ1-5; clone_size: .; cdr3_nt: TGTGCCAGCAGTAAGGGGGTGGCGGGTCAGCCCCAGCATTTT; cdr3_aa: CASSKGVAGQPQHF
v_call: TRBV9; d_call: TRBD2; j_call: TRBJ2-1; clone_size: .; cdr3_nt: TGTGCCAGCAGCGCCCTAGCGGGAGCCTCCCACAATGAGCAGTTCTTC; cdr3_aa: CASSALAGASHNEQFF
v_call: TRBV14; d_call: .; j_call: TRBJ2-2; clone_size: .; cdr3_nt: TGTGCCAGCAGCCAATACAACAGGGCGAGCACCGGGGAGCTGTTTTTT; cdr3_aa: CASSQYNRASTGELFF
v_call: TRBV5-7; d_call: .; j_call: TRBJ2-3; clone_size: .; cdr3_nt: TGTGCCGGCTGTTTGGGGGAGGCAGATACGCAGTATTTT; cdr3_aa: CAGCLGEADTQYF
v_call: TRBV5-5; d_call: .; j_call: TRBJ2-1; clone_size: .; cdr3_nt: TGTGCCAGCAGCTTGCTCGGTGGCGGGGATTACAATGAGCAGTTCTTC; cdr3_aa: CASSLLGGGDYNEQFF
v_call: TRBV7-9; d_call: .; j_call: TRBJ1-1; clone_size: .; cdr3_nt: TGTGCCAGCAGCGCGAGGACTGTGAACACTGAAGCTTTCTTT; cdr3_aa: CASSARTVNTEAFF
v_call: TRBV5-1; d_call: .; j_call: TRBJ1-1; clone_size: .; cdr3_nt: TGCGCCAGCAGCTCCTCGGGAGGGGAGGATGAAGCTTTCTTT; cdr3_aa: CASSSSGGEDEAFF
v_call: TRBV5-1; d_call: .; j_call: TRBJ2-1; clone_size: .; cdr3_nt: TGCGCCAGCAGCCCATGGGGGGAAGCCTCCTACAATGAGCAGTTCTTC; cdr3_aa: CASSPWGEASYNEQFF
v_call: TRBV5-6; d_call: .; j_call: TRBJ2-2; clone_size: .; cdr3_nt: .; cdr3_aa: CASSFLRAGELFF
v_call: TRBV6-6; d_call: .; j_call: TRBJ1-5; clone_size: .; cdr3_nt: TGTGCCAGCAGCCAAGGCTGGAGCGGGGATACCCAGCATTTT; cdr3_aa: CASSQGWSGDTQHF
v_call: TRBV7-9; d_call: TRBD1; j_call: TRBJ1-1; clone_size: .; cdr3_nt: TGTGCCAGCAGCGCTGACAGGGGCACTGAAGCTTTCTTT; cdr3_aa: CASSADRGTEAFF
v_call: TRBV19; d_call: .; j_call: TRBJ2-3; clone_size: .; cdr3_nt: TGTGCCAGTAGTATCCGGGGGGCCGAGGATACGCAGTATTTT; cdr3_aa: CASSIRGAEDTQYF
v_call: TRBV14; d_call: TRBD1; j_call: TRBJ2-7; clone_size: .; cdr3_nt: TGTGCCAGCAGCCAAGCGGGACAGGGGCCCGAGCAGTACTTC; cdr3_aa: CASSQAGQGPEQYF
v_call: TRBV6-6; d_call: .; j_call: TRBJ1-5; clone_size: few; cdr3_nt: TGTGCCAGCAGACCTCAGGGGTTGGTGGCCCAGCATTTT; cdr3_aa: CASRPQGLVAQHF
v_call: TRBV2; d_call: TRBD1; j_call: TRBJ1-2; clone_size: .; cdr3_nt: TGTGCCAGCAGAAGGACAGGAGGATATGGCTACACCTTC; cdr3_aa: CASRRTGGYGYTF
v_call: TRBV7-2; d_call: .; j_call: TRBJ2-7; clone_size: .; cdr3_nt: TGTGCCAGCAGCCCGTCGAACAGTCGATCCTTCGAGCAGTACTTC; cdr3_aa: CASSPSNSRSFEQYF
v_call: TRBV7-3; d_call: TRBD2; j_call: TRBJ2-1; clone_size: .; cdr3_nt: TGTGCCAGCAGCTCCCACACTAGCGGGGGGGGATACAATGAGCAGTTCTTC; cdr3_aa: CASSSHTSGGGYNEQFF
v_call: TRBV4-3; d_call: .; j_call: TRBJ1-2; clone_size: .; cdr3_nt: TGCGCCAGCAGCCAAGATGGCACCCGCAACTATGGCTACACCTTC; cdr3_aa: CASSQDGTRNYGYTF
v_call: TRBV4-1; d_call: TRBD1; j_call: TRBJ1-2; clone_size: .; cdr3_nt: TGCGCCAGCAGCCAGCCGGGACAGCTTAGGGCCGCCTGGGGCTACACCTTC; cdr3_aa: CASSQPGQLRAAWGYTF
v_call: TRBV23-1; d_call: .; j_call: TRBJ1-5; clone_size: few; cdr3_nt: TGCGCCAGCAGTCAATCCGAAGGGGTGTACAATCAGCCCCAGCATTTT; cdr3_aa: CASSQSEGVYNQPQHF
v_call: TRBV28; d_call: .; j_call: TRBJ1-5; clone_size: .; cdr3_nt: TGTGCCAGCAGTTGGAGCGGGGAACCCCAGCATTTT; cdr3_aa: CASSWSGEPQHF
v_call: TRBV7-3; d_call: TRBD2; j_call: TRBJ2-2; clone_size: .; cdr3_nt: TGTGCCAGCAGCTTAAACCCGGGACTAGCGGTCACCGGGGAGCTGTTTTTT; cdr3_aa: CASSLNPGLAVTGELFF
v_call: TRBV21-1; d_call: .; j_call: TRBJ2-3; clone_size: .; cdr3_nt: TGTGCCAGCAAGACTAGCGGGAGGTCTAGCACAGATACGCAGTATTTT; cdr3_aa: CASKTSGRSSTDTQYF
v_call: TRBV9; d_call: TRBD2; j_call: TRBJ2-2; clone_size: .; cdr3_nt: TGTGCCAGCAGCGCTAGCGGGGCCGGGGAGCTGTTTTTT; cdr3_aa: CASSASGAGELFF
v_call: TRBV9; d_call: .; j_call: TRBJ1-3; clone_size: .; cdr3_nt: TGTGCCAGCAGCGTAGATGAAGGGGACACCATATATTTT; cdr3_aa: CASSVDEGDTIYF